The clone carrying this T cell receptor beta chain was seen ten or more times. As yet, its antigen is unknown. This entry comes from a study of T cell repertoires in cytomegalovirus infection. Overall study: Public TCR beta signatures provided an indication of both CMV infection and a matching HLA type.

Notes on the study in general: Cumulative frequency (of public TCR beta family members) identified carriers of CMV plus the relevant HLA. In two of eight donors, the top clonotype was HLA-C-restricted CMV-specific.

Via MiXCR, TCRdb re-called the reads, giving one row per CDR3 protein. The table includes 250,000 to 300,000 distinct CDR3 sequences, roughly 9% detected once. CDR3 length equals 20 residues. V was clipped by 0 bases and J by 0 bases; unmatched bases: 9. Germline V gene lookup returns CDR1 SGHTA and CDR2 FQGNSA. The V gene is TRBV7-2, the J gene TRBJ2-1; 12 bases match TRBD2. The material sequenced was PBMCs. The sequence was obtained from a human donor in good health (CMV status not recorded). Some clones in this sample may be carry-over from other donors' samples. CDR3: CASSLAPTSGGTSSYNEQFF. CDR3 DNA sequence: TGTGCCAGCAGCTTAGCCCCTACTAGCGGGGGGACGAGCTCCTACAATGAGCAGTTCTTC.